The 14 T cell receptor beta chains listed next were all sequenced from one sample in a study of identifying expanded T cells in peripheral blood. Clones were read by immunoSEQ multiplex PCR, and TCRdb kept only the in-frame ones, dropping some. The table shows about 97,000 clones, with 88% occurring only once. Source material: blood. These receptors all stem from a person between 18 and 75 years old in good health.

This sequence joins TRBV5-6 and TRBJ1-3; D perhaps matches TRBD1 (6 bases). CDR1 and CDR2 (germline): SGHDT, YYEEEE. V was pared by 0 bases and J by 0 bases, with 10 bases between. The CDR3 loop spans 16 amino acids. CDR3 nucleotide sequence: TGTGCCAGCAGCTTGGAGAACAGGGCCTCTGGAAACACCATATATTTT. Its protein is CASSLENRASGNTIYF.

This chain uses TRBV6-5 with TRBJ1-4; D gene uncertain. The CDR3 totals 15 residues. From germline, CDR1 is MNHEY and CDR2 SVGAGI. The V and J ends lost 5 bases and 0 bases respectively, with 10 bases between them. CDR3 DNA sequence: TGTGCCAGCAGTGGGAACGGTGCAACTAATGAAAAACTGTTTTTT. This codes for CASSGNGATNEKLFF.

This clone was seen once. The rearrangement joins TRBV7-3 to TRBJ2-5; tentative D call: TRBD2 (5 bases). CDR1 and CDR2 from the germline V gene are SGHTA and FQGTGA. Trimming cost V 0 bases and J 2 bases, with 10 bases left between them. CDR3 length: 15 residues. Here the CDR3 DNA reads TGTGCCAGCAGCTTAACGTCCGGGAAACAAGAGACCCAGTACTTC. Its protein product is CASSLTSGKQETQYF.

The V gene is TRBV10-3, the J gene TRBJ2-3; 9 bases align to TRBD2. Per the germline V gene, CDR1 is ENHRY and CDR2 is SYGVKD. Trimming cost V 11 bases and J 3 bases; bases outside gene matches: 3. The CDR3 has 12 residues. CDR3 sequence: CAGSGSTDTQYF. For the CDR3, the DNA is TGTGCCGGTAGCGGGAGTACAGATACGCAGTATTTT.

This chain's CDR3 is CASSLSYEQFF. In DNA, the CDR3 is TGTGCCAGCAGTTTAAGTTATGAGCAGTTCTTC. The chain has TRBV28 and TRBJ2-1; no definite D call. V shed 2 bases and J shed 8 bases, with 4 bases lying between them. Germline values: CDR1 MDHEN, CDR2 SYDVKM. The CDR3 is made up of 11 amino acids.

This clone was recorded only once. This rearrangement joins TRBV6-5 to TRBJ2-3, with D unresolved. Trimming took off 2 bases at V and 2 bases at J, with 8 bases between the two ends. There are 14 residues in the CDR3. Germline CDR1 reads MNHEY; CDR2 reads SVGAGI. The CDR3 DNA follows: TGTGCCAGCAGTTACACGGTTTACACAGATACGCAGTATTTT. It is translated as CASSYTVYTDTQYF.

V usage is TRBV7-2 and J usage is TRBJ2-3, with 10 nucleotides matching TRBD1. Unmatched junction bases numbered 3, after V lost 4 bases and J lost 5 bases. The CDR3 spans 14 residues. The V gene's germline CDR1 is SGHTA and CDR2 FQGNSA. CDR3 amino acids: CASSWDRGRDTQYF. DNA of the CDR3: TGTGCCAGCAGCTGGGACAGGGGCAGAGATACGCAGTATTTT.

In this sample, this clone turned up once. The rearrangement links TRBV25-1 to TRBJ2-3, with D possibly being TRBD2 (5 bases). CDR3 length equals 16 residues. CDR1 is MGHDK, CDR2 SYGVNS, per germline. Trimming shortened V by 7 bases and J by 0 bases, and 17 bases separated the two germline ends. CDR3 protein: CASTLSRETSTDTQYF. CDR3 bases: TGTGCCAGCACCCTCTCCCGGGAAACTAGCACAGATACGCAGTATTTT.

This clone was counted only a few times. The CDR3 spells CASSSAEPSNTEAFF. The CDR3 coding sequence is TGTGCCAGCAGCTCGGCAGAACCGTCGAACACTGAAGCTTTCTTT. The chain combines TRBV7-9 with TRBJ1-1; no reliable D call. This CDR3 region has 15 residues. CDR1 is SEHNR, CDR2 FQNEAQ, per germline (reference sequence). Trimming took off 4 bases at V and 1 base at J, with 13 bases between the two ends.

J is TRBJ2-3 and V is TRBV2, with a weak D call TRBD1 (6 bases). Germline values: CDR1 SNHLY, CDR2 FYNNEI. The CDR3 is made up of 13 amino acids. V was pared by 7 bases and J by 5 bases, with 13 bases between. The CDR3 spells CASTGTRVDTQYF. DNA of the CDR3: TGTGCCAGCACCGGGACACGGGTAGATACGCAGTATTTT.

The chain has TRBV19 and TRBJ1-3; 10 nucleotides line up with TRBD1. The CDR3 is 19 amino acids. The junction had 12 bases not matched to a gene; V was cut back by 4 bases and J by 0 bases. The germline CDR1 and CDR2 sequences are LNHDA and SQIVND (reference sequence). CDR3 coding DNA: TGTGCCAGTAGTACTCGGACAGGGGGACTGGGCAACTCTGGAAACACCATATATTTT. This translates into CASSTRTGGLGNSGNTIYF.

The rearrangement uses TRBV6-6 and TRBJ1-2, with no clear D. This CDR3 has 15 residues. Germline lookup yields CDR1 MNHNY and CDR2 SVGAGI (reference sequence). With 6 bases removed from V and 5 bases from J, the gap between germline ends came to 19 bases. In DNA, the CDR3 is TGTGCCAGCAGCGTACTCAAGGACGGAAGATATGGCTACACCTTC. It encodes CASSVLKDGRYGYTF.

This clone was counted between two and nine times. This chain joins TRBV28 and TRBJ2-7; 7 bases match TRBD1. The CDR3 contains 14 residues. The germline V gene encodes CDR1 MDHEN and CDR2 SYDVKM. V shed 5 bases and J 4 bases; nucleotides not matched to a gene: 8. The CDR3 sequence: CASSQRTGYYEQYF. Written as DNA, the CDR3 is TGTGCCAGCAGTCAGCGGACAGGCTATTACGAGCAGTACTTC.

The chain has TRBV5-4 and TRBJ2-7; TRBD1 agrees at 10 bases. The germline gives CDR1 SGHNT, CDR2 YYREEE (reference sequence). The trim removed 5 bases at V and 5 bases at J, leaving 7 bases unmatched. The CDR3 runs to 14 residues. CDR3 in DNA: TGTGCCAGCAGGTACGGACAGGGGGGCGACGAGCAGTACTTC. Its protein is CASRYGQGGDEQYF. Full variable domain (outside the CDR3, taken from reference TRBV5-4 and TRBJ2-7): ETGVTQSPTHLIKTRGQQVTLRCSSQSGHNTVSWYQQALGQGPQFIFQYYREEENGRGNFPPRFSGLQFPNYSSELNVNALELDDSALYLCASRYGQGGDEQYFGPGTRLTVT.